Each of the 5 T cell receptor beta chains below was sequenced from the same sample in a study of blood T cell repertoires in COVID-19. The table came from immunoSEQ multiplex PCR; TCRdb's copy has only in-frame clones and leaves some out. The data contain 170,000 or so clones, roughly four fifths of them singletons. Input material: peripheral blood. Receptors were obtained from a woman in her 70s with COVID-19, enrolled during active disease.

This clone was detected a few times. J is TRBJ2-7 and V is TRBV30; maybe TRBD1 (5 bases). Germline V gene lookup returns CDR1 GTSNPN and CDR2 SVGIG (reference sequence). The CDR3 runs to 13 residues. Trimming stripped 3 bases from V and 1 base from J, with 10 bases between. The CDR3 spells CAWRTGGSYEQYF. The CDR3, as DNA: TGTGCCTGGAGAACAGGCGGTTCCTACGAGCAGTACTTC.

The genes are TRBV5-1 and TRBJ2-1; 10 nucleotides match TRBD2. Losses at the gene ends were 0 bases for V and 3 bases for J; bases not matched to a gene: 3. Germline V gene sequence: CDR1 SGHRS, CDR2 YFSETQ. There are 16 residues in the CDR3. CDR3 bases: TGCGCCAGCAGCTTGGATGGACTAGCGGTCTACAATGAGCAGTTCTTC. Translating it yields CASSLDGLAVYNEQFF.

The chain carries TRBV27 and TRBJ1-1, with TRBD1 identical over 7 bases. The ends lost 2 bases at V and 4 bases at J; junction bases unmatched: 10. Germline CDR1 is MNHEY and CDR2 is SMNVEV (reference sequence). The CDR3 extends over 16 amino acids. The CDR3 reads CASSLAVGTAGTEAFF. The CDR3, as DNA: TGTGCCAGCAGTTTAGCCGTAGGGACAGCTGGCACTGAAGCTTTCTTT.

The rearrangement uses TRBV6-1 and TRBJ2-2; D perhaps matches TRBD1 (5 bases). The germline gives CDR1 MNHNS, CDR2 SASEGT. CDR3 length equals 13 residues. Trimming pared 1 base from V and 6 bases from J, leaving 6 bases between. CDR3 loop: CASSEEGPGELFF. CDR3 in DNA: TGTGCCAGCAGTGAAGAGGGGCCCGGGGAGCTGTTTTTT.

The chain couples TRBV11-2 to TRBJ2-1; TRBD2 matches at 7 bases. Germline V lookup: CDR1 SGHAT, CDR2 FQNNGV. Trimming took 2 bases from V and 4 from J; bases not matched to a gene: 8. This CDR3 has 16 residues. The CDR3 spells CASSLRGQRGYNEQFF. The CDR3 bases are TGTGCCAGCAGCTTAAGGGGCCAGCGGGGATACAATGAGCAGTTCTTC. Combining the CDR3 with reference TRBV11-2 and TRBJ2-1 gives the whole variable domain EAGVAQSPRYKIIEKRQSVAFWCNPISGHATLYWYQQILGQGPKLLIQFQNNGVVDDSQLPKDRFSAERLKGVDSTLKIQPAKLEDSAVYLCASSLRGQRGYNEQFFGPGTRLTVL.